The present T cell receptor (beta chain) was sequenced within a study of breast tumors, draining lymph nodes, adjacent tissues. The V gene's germline CDR1 is WSHSY and CDR2 SAAADI. This CDR3 has 15 amino acids. Between the trimmed V and J ends, which lost 2 bases and 13 bases, there was a span of 18 bases. The lymph nodes were axillary draining lymph nodes from breast cancer patients. TCRdb used MiXCR to reprocess the multiplex PCR reads, holding one entry per CDR3 protein. The sample shows over 200,000 distinct CDR3 sequences, less than 40% of them seen only once. A note on this clonotype: Its specificity is unknown.

Study-wide results and caveats: Tumor repertoires ranked between lymph nodes and nontumor tissue in diversity, with V and J gene preferences.

The sequencing sample was made of axillary lymph node tissue. The source is a female donor with breast cancer. Some clones in this sample may be carry-over from other donors' samples. The chain employs TRBV10-2 and TRBJ1-6; D not certain. The CDR3 is CASSEGRAGNFPLHF. DNA for the CDR3: TGCGCCAGCAGTGAGGGTAGGGCGGGTAATTTCCCCCTCCACTTT.